These 20 T cell receptor beta chains originate from one sample sequenced in a study of T cell responses to AZD1222 COVID-19 vaccine. Using immunoSEQ multiplex PCR, the repertoire was profiled, and TCRdb retains in-frame clones only, with some absent. The sample holds 150,000 to 250,000 clones, approximately 94% seen once. The source was peripheral blood, collected 28 days after the second AZD1222 dose. The receptors here all came from an adult who received the AZD1222 COVID-19 vaccine.

The V call is TRBV9, the J call TRBJ2-5; 9 bases are a match to TRBD2. There are 16 residues in the CDR3. V trimming: 2 bases; J trimming: 5 bases; junction bases outside the gene matches: 10. CDR1 is SGDLS, CDR2 YYNGEE, per germline. The DNA for the CDR3 is TGTGCCAGCAGCGTTCTTAGCGGGGGAGGAGGGGAGACCCAGTACTTC. Translation gives CASSVLSGGGGETQYF.

The chain recombines TRBV6-5 with TRBJ1-3, with D tentatively TRBD1 (5 bases). CDR1 is MNHEY, CDR2 SVGAGI, per germline. V shed 10 bases and J shed 5 bases, with 15 bases lying between them. CDR3 length equals 13 residues. The CDR3 DNA is TGTGCCATACGCTGGGACGGCCGAAACACCATATATTTT. Translated: CAIRWDGRNTIYF.

This clone appeared a single time. The chain combines TRBV5-1 with TRBJ1-6, with 7 bases that match TRBD1. With V trimmed by 2 bases and J by 7 bases, 3 bases remained unmatched. Germline-derived CDR1 and CDR2 are SGHRS and YFSETQ. CDR3 length equals 14 residues. CDR3 bases: TGCGCCAGCAGCTTATCAGGGGGAAATTCACCCCTCCACTTT. Residues: CASSLSGGNSPLHF.

The chain recombines TRBV3-1 (or the pseudogene TRBV3-2) with TRBJ1-2; perhaps TRBD1 as D (6 bases). From germline, CDR1 is LGHDT and CDR2 YNNKEL (reference sequence). The CDR3 is made up of 14 amino acids. V was clipped by 7 bases and J by 3 bases, with 15 bases between them. In DNA, the CDR3 is TGTGCCAGCACTCGTCTAGGGGGGGACTATGGCTACACCTTC. It encodes CASTRLGGDYGYTF.

This chain uses TRBV9 with TRBJ2-1; 10 bases fit TRBD2. This CDR3 has 14 amino acids. V lost 0 bases and J lost 8; bases outside the gene matches: 2. Germline assignment: CDR1 SGDLS and CDR2 YYNGEE. CDR3 protein: CASSVASGGDEQFF. CDR3 sequence (DNA): TGTGCCAGCAGCGTAGCCAGCGGGGGGGATGAGCAGTTCTTC.

This chain uses TRBV19 with TRBJ2-2, with a tentative D call TRBD2 (6 bases). The germline V gene has CDR1 LNHDA and CDR2 SQIVND (reference sequence). This CDR3 spans 17 amino acids. V was clipped by 3 bases and J by 1 base, with 15 bases between them. The CDR3 bases are TGTGCCAGTAGTATGAAGGGCGGGGCCGTGAACACCGGGGAGCTGTTTTTT. Its protein is CASSMKGGAVNTGELFF.

V is TRBV7-2 and J is TRBJ2-5; D perhaps matches TRBD2 (6 bases). V shed 2 bases and J shed 4 bases, with 14 bases lying between them. Germline V gene lookup returns CDR1 SGHTA and CDR2 FQGNSA. This CDR3 spans 15 amino acids. The CDR3 DNA reads TGTGCCAGCAGCTTAACTTGGGGAGGCGCAGAGACCCAGTACTTC. Amino acid sequence: CASSLTWGGAETQYF.

The V and J genes are TRBV18 and TRBJ1-2; possibly TRBD1 for D (6 bases). Per germline, CDR1 KGHSH and CDR2 LQKENI. V gave up 3 bases and J gave up 5 bases, with 13 bases separating them. CDR3 length: 14 amino acids. CDR3 sequence: CASSPEQGGYGYTF. The CDR3 coding sequence is TGTGCCAGCTCACCGGAACAGGGAGGATATGGCTACACCTTC.

A few counts support this clone. This rearrangement joins TRBV19 to TRBJ2-1, with a possible D match to TRBD1 (5 bases). V was cut by 6 bases and J by 0 bases, with 18 bases left in between. The length of the CDR3 is 17 residues. Per the germline V gene, CDR1 is LNHDA and CDR2 is SQIVND (reference sequence). The CDR3 DNA sequence: TGTGCCAGTAGGGATTCAGGGTATCGAAGCTCCTACAATGAGCAGTTCTTC. The encoded protein is CASRDSGYRSSYNEQFF.

The genes are TRBV5-8 and TRBJ1-5, with D unclear. Deletions cut 5 bases from V and 1 base from J, with 10 bases between. Germline CDR1 is SGHTS and CDR2 is YDEGEE. The CDR3 runs to 14 residues. This CDR3 reads CASRYQPSNQPQHF. CDR3 coding DNA: TGTGCCAGCAGGTATCAGCCCAGCAATCAGCCCCAGCATTTT.

The genes are TRBV6-6 and TRBJ2-7; the match to TRBD1 covers 7 bases. The junction had 7 bases not matched to a gene; V was cut back by 8 bases and J by 0 bases. The CDR3 loop spans 14 amino acids. Germline V lookup: CDR1 MNHNY, CDR2 SVGAGI (reference sequence). The CDR3 loop reads CASRDRSLSYEQYF. CDR3 coding DNA: TGTGCCAGCCGGGACAGATCACTCTCCTACGAGCAGTACTTC.

The chain couples TRBV19 to TRBJ2-3; a weak D match, TRBD2 (6 bases). With 5 bases removed from V and 7 bases from J, the gap between germline ends came to 13 bases. The CDR3 totals 13 residues. Germline assignment: CDR1 LNHDA and CDR2 SQIVND (reference sequence). The CDR3 is CASSAGTVNTQYF. The CDR3 nucleotides are TGTGCCAGTAGTGCCGGGACTGTGAATACGCAGTATTTT.

V and J are TRBV10-1 and TRBJ1-1; TRBD1 aligns across 7 bases. V lost 6 bases and J lost 1; bases outside the gene matches: 5. The CDR3 is 14 amino acids. Germline loops: CDR1 WNHNN, CDR2 SYGVQD (reference sequence). The CDR3 here is CASSLGQPNTEAFF. The CDR3 DNA sequence: TGCGCCAGCAGCCTGGGACAGCCGAACACTGAAGCTTTCTTT.

V usage is TRBV11-2 and J usage is TRBJ2-3, with unresolved D. The CDR3 runs to 14 residues. V gave up 1 base and J gave up 5 bases, with 10 bases separating them. Germline CDR1 is SGHAT and CDR2 is FQNNGV. The CDR3 DNA is TGTGCCAGCAGCTTAGGGTCGGTGGGAGATACGCAGTATTTT. Translated, it gives CASSLGSVGDTQYF.

CDR3 coding DNA: TGTGCCAGCAGTTACCGGGACAGGGAGGGCTACACCTTC. It encodes CASSYRDREGYTF. V is TRBV12-3 or TRBV12-4 and J is TRBJ1-2; TRBD1 matches 9 bases. The CDR3 extends over 13 amino acids. V was clipped by 4 bases and J by 8 bases; unmatched bases: 5.

The rearrangement uses TRBV15 and TRBJ1-2, with D perhaps matching TRBD1 (6 bases). CDR1 is LNHNV, CDR2 YYDKDF, per germline (reference sequence). This CDR3 comprises 14 residues. V gave up 5 bases and J gave up 4 bases, with 14 bases separating them. As DNA, the CDR3 is TGTGCCACCAGCCCACACAGGGACTTCTATGGCTACACCTTC. As protein: CATSPHRDFYGYTF.

This sequence joins TRBV28 and TRBJ1-2; 8 bases are shared with TRBD1. From germline, CDR1 is MDHEN and CDR2 SYDVKM. This CDR3 contains 15 residues. V lost 7 bases, J lost 6 bases, and 13 bases stayed unmatched. This CDR3 is CASTPLGQAGNGYTF. Written as DNA, the CDR3 is TGTGCCAGCACCCCGCTGGGACAGGCGGGAAATGGCTACACCTTC.

This chain joins TRBV2 and TRBJ1-5, with D maybe TRBD1 (6 bases). The CDR3 contains 14 residues. CDR1 and CDR2 (germline): SNHLY, FYNNEI. Trimming took 5 bases from V and 2 from J, leaving 10 bases between them. The CDR3 sequence: CASSSGHRNQPQHF. In nucleotides, the CDR3 is TGTGCCAGCAGTTCGGGACATCGCAATCAGCCCCAGCATTTT.

This chain uses TRBV16 with TRBJ1-2; possible D gene TRBD1, 5 bases. Trimming removed 2 bases at V and 4 bases at J, with 8 bases between. In germline, CDR1 is KGHSY, CDR2 FQNENV. CDR3 length: 13 amino acids. CDR3 sequence: CASSQDSLYGYTF. In DNA form, the CDR3 reads TGTGCCAGCAGCCAAGACAGCCTCTATGGCTACACCTTC. Full variable domain (outside the CDR3, taken from reference TRBV16 and TRBJ1-2): GEEVAQTPKHLVRGEGQKAKLYCAPIKGHSYVFWYQQVLKNEFKFLISFQNENVFDETGMPKERFSAKCLPNSPCSLEIQATKLEDSAVYFCASSQDSLYGYTFGSGTRLTVV.

V is TRBV12-3 or TRBV12-4 and J is TRBJ1-6; D not resolved. This CDR3 is 13 amino acids long. Between the trimmed V and J ends, which lost 7 bases and 0 bases, there was a span of 4 bases. The CDR3 nucleotides are TGTGCCAGCACCAGCTCCTATAATTCACCCCTCCACTTT. Encoded protein: CASTSSYNSPLHF.